Listed here are 14 T cell receptor beta chains from one sample, sequenced in a study of cytomegalovirus exposure and HLA in healthy donors. Sequencing was performed with immunoSEQ multiplex PCR; in TCRdb, only in-frame clones are kept and a portion is missing. This sample has approximately 160,000 clones, with roughly 89% found just once. The specimen sequenced was PBMCs. Receptor source: a man aged 18 to 30 in good health and CMV-seropositive.

The chain carries TRBV6-1 and TRBJ2-1; weak D call: TRBD2 (5 bases). V was pared by 6 bases and J by 8 bases, with 14 bases between. The CDR3 has 13 amino acids. CDR1 MNHNS and CDR2 SASEGT come from the germline V gene. This CDR3 is CASRSPLDDEQFF. The CDR3 DNA reads TGTGCCAGCAGGAGCCCACTAGATGATGAGCAGTTCTTC.

V and J are TRBV9 and TRBJ2-3, with a tentative D call TRBD2 (6 bases). The germline V gene encodes CDR1 SGDLS and CDR2 YYNGEE. The V end was cut by 3 bases, the J end by 10 bases, with 15 bases between. CDR3 size: 13 residues. The CDR3 DNA follows: TGTGCCAGCAGCGGAGGGTCGGAGGGGCCGCAGTATTTT. It specifies CASSGGSEGPQYF.

The chain joins TRBV19 to TRBJ1-1, with 7 bases aligning to TRBD1. The junction had 1 base not matched to a gene; V was cut back by 5 bases and J by 4 bases. Germline loops: CDR1 LNHDA, CDR2 SQIVND (reference sequence). The length of the CDR3 is 12 residues. The CDR3, as DNA: TGTGCCAGTAGTTACAGGGGCACTGAAGCTTTCTTT. The encoded protein is CASSYRGTEAFF.

The rearrangement links TRBV7-8 to TRBJ2-1, with 10 bases aligning to TRBD2. The CDR3 covers 18 residues. In germline, CDR1 is SGHVS, CDR2 FQNEAQ. V lost 1 base and J lost 0; bases outside the gene matches: 6. CDR3 nucleotides: TGTGCCAGCAGCTTAGAAGGAGCGGGAGGGTACTCCTACAATGAGCAGTTCTTC. Protein sequence: CASSLEGAGGYSYNEQFF.

This clone came up once. The chain is built from TRBV5-1 and TRBJ2-7; 13 nucleotides agree with TRBD2. V lost 4 bases, J lost 6 bases, and 7 bases stayed unmatched. This CDR3 comprises 15 residues. The germline V gene encodes CDR1 SGHRS and CDR2 YFSETQ. The CDR3 bases are TGCGCCAGCAGCCTCCCCGGGACTAGCGGGACCGAGCAGTACTTC. This codes for CASSLPGTSGTEQYF.

CDR3: CASSPGTSGRGISYEQYF. In nucleotides, the CDR3 is TGTGCCAGTAGTCCGGGGACTAGCGGGAGAGGGATCTCCTACGAGCAGTACTTC. This chain connects TRBV19 to TRBJ2-7; TRBD2 matches 14 bases. CDR3 size: 18 residues. CDR1 and CDR2 from the germline V gene are LNHDA and SQIVND (reference sequence). J gave up 0 bases and V 5 bases, and 9 bases lay outside the gene matches.

The chain links TRBV19 to TRBJ2-2, with 9 bases that match TRBD2. The CDR3 has 16 residues. Germline values: CDR1 LNHDA, CDR2 SQIVND (reference sequence). The trim removed 6 bases at V and 0 bases at J, leaving 5 bases unmatched. CDR3 residues: CASSLTSGPNTGELFF. CDR3 bases: TGTGCCAGTAGCCTAACTAGCGGGCCGAACACCGGGGAGCTGTTTTTT.

This rearrangement joins TRBV15 to TRBJ2-5, with 7 bases that match TRBD1. V lost 1 base to trimming and J lost 3 bases; unmatched junction nucleotides: 2. In germline, CDR1 is LNHNV, CDR2 YYDKDF (reference sequence). This CDR3 has 14 residues. CDR3 coding DNA: TGTGCCACCAGCAGAGGAGGGACAGAAGAGACCCAGTACTTC. Its protein is CATSRGGTEETQYF.

The rearrangement links TRBV29-1 to TRBJ2-1; perhaps TRBD1 as D (6 bases). Trimming left V 2 bases short and J 7 bases short, with 15 bases between. The CDR3 spans 14 residues. In germline, CDR1 is SQVTM, CDR2 ANQGSEA. In DNA form, the CDR3 reads TGCAGCGTTGAACGGGACAACTTGGGGAATGAGCAGTTCTTC. It encodes CSVERDNLGNEQFF.

V gene TRBV4-2 combines with J gene TRBJ2-2; 9 nucleotides agree with TRBD2. The CDR3 covers 17 residues. Germline CDR1 is LGHNA and CDR2 is YNFKEQ. V lost 2 bases to trimming and J lost 2 bases; unmatched junction nucleotides: 6. The CDR3 nucleotides are TGTGCCAGCAGCCAACAGACTAGCGGTCCTAACACCGGGGAGCTGTTTTTT. Protein product: CASSQQTSGPNTGELFF.

J is TRBJ2-1 and V is TRBV28, with 7 bases aligning to TRBD2. The V gene's germline CDR1 is MDHEN and CDR2 SYDVKM. The CDR3 totals 17 residues. V was clipped by 2 bases and J by 3 bases; unmatched bases: 10. The CDR3 DNA follows: TGTGCCAGCAGTTTACCTAGCGGAGGCCCCCTCTACAATGAGCAGTTCTTC. Encoded protein: CASSLPSGGPLYNEQFF.

V is TRBV5-1 and J is TRBJ2-1; 7 nucleotides agree with TRBD1. The trim removed 0 bases at V and 2 bases at J, leaving 2 bases unmatched. This CDR3 is built from 15 residues. CDR1 is SGHRS, CDR2 YFSETQ, per germline. The CDR3 here is CASSLAGQPYNEQFF. The CDR3 DNA follows: TGCGCCAGCAGCTTGGCGGGACAGCCCTACAATGAGCAGTTCTTC.

The V call is TRBV5-1, the J call TRBJ2-7; 12 bases are a match to TRBD1. CDR3 length: 15 amino acids. Germline V gene lookup returns CDR1 SGHRS and CDR2 YFSETQ. Trimming at V came to 4 bases and at J to 6 bases, leaving 8 bases not matched to a gene. Written as DNA, the CDR3 is TGCGCCAGCAGCGATGGGACAGGGGGCTCTTTCGAGCAGTACTTC. It codes for CASSDGTGGSFEQYF.

The count of this clone is one. The chain employs TRBV5-1 and TRBJ2-7; D is possibly TRBD2 (7 bases). CDR1 SGHRS and CDR2 YFSETQ come from the germline V gene. V lost 3 bases and J lost 2, with 18 bases in between. This CDR3 spans 16 amino acids. This CDR3 is CASSSRAGADAYEQYF. The CDR3 nucleotides read TGCGCCAGCAGCTCCCGCGCGGGGGCCGACGCCTACGAGCAGTACTTC.